These 10 T cell receptor beta chains share one sample of origin, sequenced in a study of cytomegalovirus exposure and HLA in healthy donors. The PCR had 60 Vbeta and 13 Jbeta primers. Libraries were prepared by immunoSEQ multiplex PCR; TCRdb keeps only in-frame clonotypes and omits some of them. The data contain about 97,000 clones, 73% of them singletons. Sequencing was performed on PBMCs. The receptors shown here come from a middle-aged man in good health and CMV-seronegative.

This clone turned up a few times. The V and J genes are TRBV7-6 and TRBJ1-1, with D possibly matching TRBD1 (5 bases). The length of the CDR3 is 14 residues. Germline V CDR1 and CDR2: SGHVS, FNYEAQ. Trimming removed 5 bases from V and 1 base from J, with 11 bases in between. CDR3 nucleotides: TGTGCCAGCAGCCCAGGACACACGAACACTGAAGCTTTCTTT. It yields the protein CASSPGHTNTEAFF.

Here the CDR3 reads CASSSGGGDHYNEQFF. The CDR3 DNA sequence: TGTGCCAGCAGTTCGGGTGGCGGGGATCACTACAATGAGCAGTTCTTC. The rearrangement links TRBV28 to TRBJ2-1; D is perhaps TRBD2 (6 bases). Deletions cut 4 bases from V and 3 bases from J, with 16 bases between. The CDR3 is made up of 16 amino acids. The germline V gene has CDR1 MDHEN and CDR2 SYDVKM.

The chain carries TRBV11-1 and TRBJ2-7, with 9 nucleotides matching TRBD1. The junction had 17 bases not matched to a gene; V was cut back by 5 bases and J by 3 bases. The germline V gene has CDR1 SGHAT and CDR2 FQDESV (reference sequence). This CDR3 is built from 18 residues. In DNA, the CDR3 is TGTGCCAGCAGCCGCGGTAAATATACAGGGGGCGCGGACTACGAGCAGTACTTC. It is translated as CASSRGKYTGGADYEQYF.

The chain recombines TRBV30 with TRBJ1-5; a weak D match, TRBD1 (5 bases). Germline CDR1 GTSNPN, CDR2 SVGIG (reference sequence). CDR3 size: 11 residues. The V and J ends lost 0 bases and 9 bases respectively, with 6 bases between them. The CDR3 region has the DNA TGTGCCTGGAGTGTCCAGGGGCCCCAGCATTTT. Residues: CAWSVQGPQHF.

This chain joins TRBV4-1 and TRBJ1-1; 7 bases line up with TRBD1. CDR1 MGHRA and CDR2 YSYEKL come from the germline V gene. The CDR3 loop spans 14 amino acids. Germline trimming cut 2 bases from V and 5 bases from J; bases unmatched to any gene: 5. CDR3 sequence (DNA): TGCGCCAGCAGCCAAACAGGGGTGGTGACTGAAGCTTTCTTT. Translated: CASSQTGVVTEAFF.

This chain connects TRBV5-6 to TRBJ1-2; 9 positions match TRBD1. J lost 6 bases, V lost 4 bases, and 7 bases had no gene match. This CDR3 has 14 amino acids. CDR1 and CDR2 from the germline V gene are SGHDT and YYEEEE. CDR3 sequence reads: CASSQGQGWDGYTF. CDR3 DNA sequence: TGTGCCAGCAGCCAGGGACAGGGATGGGATGGCTACACCTTC.

The J gene is TRBJ2-2, the V gene TRBV5-1; 7 nucleotides match TRBD1. The length of the CDR3 is 16 residues. Germline V lookup: CDR1 SGHRS, CDR2 YFSETQ. V lost 7 bases and J lost 4; bases outside the gene matches: 13. The DNA of the CDR3 is TGCGCCAGCGGCCCTCTACAGGGGTTGTTCACCGGGGAGCTGTTTTTT. Its translation: CASGPLQGLFTGELFF.

The chain links TRBV28 to TRBJ2-5; D perhaps matches TRBD2 (7 bases). This CDR3 has 16 amino acids. Germline V CDR1 and CDR2: MDHEN, SYDVKM. The V end was cut by 3 bases, the J end by 1 base, with 15 bases between. The CDR3 loop reads CASSFWGRGIQETQYF. The DNA for the CDR3 is TGTGCCAGCAGTTTTTGGGGGCGGGGGATCCAAGAGACCCAGTACTTC.

In this sample, this clone turned up a few times. The V gene is TRBV2, the J gene TRBJ2-3; 8 nucleotides line up with TRBD2. The CDR3 spans 15 residues. CDR1 is SNHLY, CDR2 FYNNEI, per germline. With V trimmed by 7 bases and J by 7 bases, 13 bases remained unmatched. Written as DNA, the CDR3 is TGTGCCAGCAAGAGAAGCGGGGGTCTAGGGAATACGCAGTATTTT. Its protein product is CASKRSGGLGNTQYF.

The chain recombines TRBV6-1 with TRBJ1-2, with D possibly TRBD1 on 5 matching bases. Germline values: CDR1 MNHNS, CDR2 SASEGT. V lost 3 bases and J lost 8, with 16 bases in between. This CDR3 is built from 14 residues. CDR3 residues: CASSDSGGREGYTF. The CDR3 DNA is TGTGCCAGCAGTGATTCGGGGGGGAGAGAGGGCTACACCTTC.